This T cell receptor (beta chain) was profiled in a study of shared clonotypes between healthy human individuals. Findings and caveats of the study: Several donors showed sharing of around 5.3% of naive CD4 clonotypes.

Using immunoSEQ multiplex PCR, the repertoire was profiled, and TCRdb retains in-frame clones only, with some absent. The table lists about 1.5 million clones, 98% of them singletons. For this clone: Its antigen remains unknown.

The CDR3 sequence is 12 residues long. The V end lost 4 bases, the J end lost 8 bases, and 9 bases lay between the germline ends. Germline assignment: CDR1 MNHNS and CDR2 SASEGT. Material: naive CD4+ T cells sorted from blood. Documented subset: CD45RA+ positively selected. The rearrangement uses TRBV6-1 and TRBJ1-5; unclear D gene. This receptor was identified in a man aged 30-40 years in good health. The CDR3 reads CASSGLNEPQHF. The CDR3 DNA reads as TGTGCCAGCAGTGGACTAAATGAGCCCCAGCATTTT.